A single sample gave rise to the 16 T cell receptor beta chains below, sequenced in a study of blood T cell repertoires in COVID-19. TCRdb's copy holds only in-frame clones and misses some; the assay was immunoSEQ multiplex PCR. Of 90,000 to 120,000 clones listed, roughly nine tenths are singletons. The sequencing input was peripheral blood. Receptor source: a human donor in a cohort sampled during active COVID-19.

The rearrangement joins TRBV7-7 to TRBJ2-7; 7 bases agree with TRBD2. V lost 3 bases and J lost 0; bases outside the gene matches: 17. CDR3 length equals 19 residues. Germline CDR1 SSHAT, CDR2 FNYEAQ (reference sequence). The CDR3 region has the DNA TGTGCCAGCAGCTTGAATGGAGCGGGAAACCTTCGGGGCTCCTACGAGCAGTACTTC. Encoded protein: CASSLNGAGNLRGSYEQYF.

V and J are TRBV14 and TRBJ1-1, with D unresolved. This CDR3 has 13 amino acids. In germline, CDR1 is SGHDN, CDR2 FVKESK. The V gene lost 6 bases and the J gene lost 8 bases, with 16 bases spanning the gap. The CDR3 nucleotides read TGTGCCAGCAGTCGCCGGGGATCGGTCGAAGCTTTCTTT. Its translation: CASSRRGSVEAFF.

The chain combines TRBV5-4 with TRBJ1-4; D is perhaps TRBD1 (6 bases). The germline V gene has CDR1 SGHNT and CDR2 YYREEE (reference sequence). Trimming removed 2 bases at V and 8 bases at J, with 10 bases between. CDR3 size: 13 residues. CDR3 sequence reads: CASSFQGKEKLFF. The CDR3 region has the DNA TGTGCCAGCAGCTTCCAGGGGAAGGAAAAACTGTTTTTT.

The chain joins TRBV5-1 to TRBJ2-2; tentatively, D is TRBD1 (6 bases). Trimming removed 3 bases from V and 3 bases from J, with 12 bases in between. The germline V gene encodes CDR1 SGHRS and CDR2 YFSETQ. The length of the CDR3 is 15 residues. The CDR3 sequence: CASSSRDTHTGELFF. The CDR3 DNA sequence: TGCGCCAGCAGCTCCCGGGACACCCACACCGGGGAGCTGTTTTTT.

This clone was recorded once. The chain is built from TRBV3-1 (or the pseudogene TRBV3-2) and TRBJ2-1; 9 bases agree with TRBD2. This CDR3 has 14 residues. Germline CDR1 LGHDT, CDR2 YNNKEL (reference sequence). The J segment lost 2 bases and the V segment lost 6 bases, leaving 2 bases of the junction unmatched. The CDR3 spells CASRRGGPYNEQFF. CDR3 sequence (DNA): TGTGCCAGCAGGCGGGGGGGCCCCTACAATGAGCAGTTCTTC.

The chain is built from TRBV7-8 and TRBJ1-1; no clear D gene. This CDR3 region has 13 residues. CDR1 and CDR2 (germline): SGHVS, FQNEAQ. The V gene lost 5 bases and the J gene lost 5 bases, with 12 bases spanning the gap. CDR3 residues: CASSQTRSTEAFF. CDR3 in DNA: TGTGCCAGCAGCCAGACAAGAAGTACTGAAGCTTTCTTT.

The chain joins TRBV6-5 to TRBJ2-2; a weak D match, TRBD1 (6 bases). The CDR3 length is 14 residues. Germline values: CDR1 MNHEY, CDR2 SVGAGI. V shed 6 bases and J shed 8 bases, with 16 bases lying between them. CDR3 DNA: TGTGCCAGCAGAGGAACAGGGTCGGCTGGGGAGCTGTTTTTT. Encoded protein: CASRGTGSAGELFF.

This rearrangement joins TRBV20-1 to TRBJ2-3; 10 bases agree with TRBD2. V gave up 3 bases and J gave up 2 bases; unmatched junction bases: 8. CDR3 length: 16 amino acids. Germline CDR1 reads DFQATT; CDR2 reads SNEGSKA (reference sequence). The CDR3 region is CSASGLLAGNTDTQYF. The CDR3 region has the DNA TGCAGTGCTAGTGGATTACTAGCGGGGAACACAGATACGCAGTATTTT.

This clone was seen a single time. The chain combines TRBV30 with TRBJ1-6; TRBD1 aligns across 7 bases. The CDR3 consists of 15 residues. Unmatched junction bases numbered 8, after V lost 2 bases and J lost 7 bases. The germline gives CDR1 GTSNPN, CDR2 SVGIG (reference sequence). The CDR3 region has the DNA TGTGCCTGGAGTTCCCGGGACAGTCTCAATTCACCCCTCCACTTT. Encoded protein: CAWSSRDSLNSPLHF.

The rearrangement links TRBV9 to TRBJ2-3; 8 bases are a match to TRBD2. Trimming cost V 4 bases and J 3 bases; bases outside gene matches: 10. The CDR3 loop spans 16 amino acids. Germline values: CDR1 SGDLS, CDR2 YYNGEE. CDR3 protein: CASSPLAGGGTDTQYF. The CDR3 DNA follows: TGTGCCAGCAGCCCCCTGGCGGGAGGCGGAACAGATACGCAGTATTTT.

The chain combines TRBV5-4 with TRBJ2-7; no clear D gene. Germline V gene sequence: CDR1 SGHNT, CDR2 YYREEE (reference sequence). The V end was cut by 0 bases, the J end by 5 bases, with 15 bases between. CDR3 size: 15 residues. CDR3 DNA: TGTGCCAGCAGCTTGGGGGCAACCTTGGGTAACGAGCAGTACTTC. The encoded protein is CASSLGATLGNEQYF.

The chain recombines TRBV5-4 with TRBJ2-7, with 7 positions matching TRBD1. The CDR3 consists of 14 residues. Per germline, CDR1 SGHNT and CDR2 YYREEE (reference sequence). After removal of 1 base from V and 6 bases from J, the junction contained 7 bases not matched to a gene. CDR3 in DNA: TGTGCCAGCAGCTTGACAGGGGCGCTTGGCGAGCAGTACTTC. Translated, it gives CASSLTGALGEQYF. The entire variable domain, with the rest obtained from reference TRBV5-4 and TRBJ2-7, is as follows: ETGVTQSPTHLIKTRGQQVTLRCSSQSGHNTVSWYQQALGQGPQFIFQYYREEENGRGNFPPRFSGLQFPNYSSELNVNALELDDSALYLCASSLTGALGEQYFGPGTRLTVT.

This chain uses TRBV5-6 with TRBJ2-3; 7 bases are shared with TRBD2. J lost 2 bases, V lost 3 bases, and 9 bases had no gene match. CDR1 SGHDT and CDR2 YYEEEE come from the germline V gene. The CDR3 extends over 16 amino acids. CDR3: CASSSLLAGNTDTQYF. The CDR3 DNA reads TGTGCCAGCAGCTCACTTTTAGCGGGTAACACAGATACGCAGTATTTT.

The rearrangement uses TRBV6-4 and TRBJ2-3, with 7 bases lining up with TRBD1. CDR3 size: 13 residues. V shed 6 bases, J shed 6 bases, and the junction held 6 bases outside the gene matches. Germline V gene lookup returns CDR1 MRHNA and CDR2 SNTAGT. The CDR3 sequence is CASSGTVTDTQYF. The CDR3 DNA is TGTGCCAGCAGCGGGACAGTTACGGATACGCAGTATTTT.

The rearrangement uses TRBV9 and TRBJ2-5, with TRBD1 matching over 11 bases. This CDR3 is built from 15 residues. V gave up 2 bases and J gave up 4 bases; unmatched junction bases: 4. The germline V gene encodes CDR1 SGDLS and CDR2 YYNGEE. The CDR3 reads CASSVDRGLPETQYF. In nucleotides, the CDR3 is TGTGCCAGCAGCGTGGACAGGGGGCTTCCAGAGACCCAGTACTTC.

The chain carries TRBV28 and TRBJ1-2; the D is unclear. Germline CDR1 reads MDHEN; CDR2 reads SYDVKM. This CDR3 contains 12 residues. With 3 bases removed from V and 2 bases from J, the gap between germline ends came to 4 bases. CDR3 sequence (DNA): TGTGCCAGCAGTTTTCCGAACTATGGCTACACCTTC. As protein: CASSFPNYGYTF.